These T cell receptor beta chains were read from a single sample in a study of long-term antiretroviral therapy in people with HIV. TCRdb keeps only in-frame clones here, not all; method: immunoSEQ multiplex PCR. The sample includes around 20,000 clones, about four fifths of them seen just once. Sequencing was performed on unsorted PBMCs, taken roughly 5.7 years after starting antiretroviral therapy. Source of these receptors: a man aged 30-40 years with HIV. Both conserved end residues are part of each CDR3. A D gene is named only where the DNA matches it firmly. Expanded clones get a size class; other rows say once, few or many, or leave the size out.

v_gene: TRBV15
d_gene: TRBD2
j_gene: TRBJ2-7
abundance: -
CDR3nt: TGTGCCACCAGACTAAATACTATAGCGGGGTCCTACGAGCAGTACTTC
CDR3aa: CATRLNTIAGSYEQYF

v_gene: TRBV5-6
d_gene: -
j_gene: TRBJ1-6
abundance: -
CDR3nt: TGTGCCAGCAGCTTTATCACACGGAATTCACCCCTCCACTTT
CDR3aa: CASSFITRNSPLHF

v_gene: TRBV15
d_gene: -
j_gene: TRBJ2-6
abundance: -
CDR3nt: TGTGCCACCAGCAATTCCGGGGCCAACGTCCTGACTTTC
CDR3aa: CATSNSGANVLTF

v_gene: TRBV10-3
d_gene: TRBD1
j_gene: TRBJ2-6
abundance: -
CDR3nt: TGTGCCATCAGCTGGACAGGGGGGAACTCTGGGGCCAACGTCCTGACTTTC
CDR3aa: CAISWTGGNSGANVLTF

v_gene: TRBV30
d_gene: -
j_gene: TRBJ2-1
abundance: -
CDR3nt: TGTGCCTGGGGGACTTCCTCCTACAATGAGCAGTTCTTC
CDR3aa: CAWGTSSYNEQFF

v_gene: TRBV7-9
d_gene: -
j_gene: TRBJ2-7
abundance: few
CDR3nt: TGTGCCAGCAGCTTAGATTCCGAAACGGGGGAGCAGTACTTC
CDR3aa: CASSLDSETGEQYF

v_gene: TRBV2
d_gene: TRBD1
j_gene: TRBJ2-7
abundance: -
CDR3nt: TGTGCCAGCAGTCCAGGACAGGGTCCCAGCTCCTACGAGCAGTACTTC
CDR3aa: CASSPGQGPSSYEQYF

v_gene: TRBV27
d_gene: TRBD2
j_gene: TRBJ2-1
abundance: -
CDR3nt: TGTGCCAGCTATGGGTGGGCTAGCGGGAGGTACCCGAGCTCCTACAATGAGCAGTTCTTC
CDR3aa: CASYGWASGRYPSSYNEQFF

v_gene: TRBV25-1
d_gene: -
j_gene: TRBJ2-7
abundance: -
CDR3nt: TGTGCCAGCAGAGTTTGCACGACCTACGAGCAGTACTTC
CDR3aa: CASRVCTTYEQYF

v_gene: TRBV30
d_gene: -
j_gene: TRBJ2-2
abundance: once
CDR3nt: TGTGCCTGGAGCGACCGGTGGGATCGAGGCACCGGGGAGCTGTTTTTT
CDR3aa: CAWSDRWDRGTGELFF

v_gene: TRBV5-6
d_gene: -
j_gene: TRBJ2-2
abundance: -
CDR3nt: TGTGCCAGCAGCCTGGGGGGTAACACCGGGGAGCTGTTTTTT
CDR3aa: CASSLGGNTGELFF

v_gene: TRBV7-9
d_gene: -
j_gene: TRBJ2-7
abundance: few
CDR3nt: TGTGCCAGCAGCTTAGACGCGAGCTCCTACGAGCAGTACTTC
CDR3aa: CASSLDASSYEQYF

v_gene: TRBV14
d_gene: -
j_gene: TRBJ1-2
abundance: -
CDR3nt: TGTGCCAGCAGCCAAGATTATTTACGACAGAATCCCTATGGCTACACCTTC
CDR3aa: CASSQDYLRQNPYGYTF

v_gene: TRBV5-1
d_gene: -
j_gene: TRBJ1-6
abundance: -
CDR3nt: TGCGCCAGCAGCTTCCAGGGACCTTATAATTCACCCCTCCACTTT
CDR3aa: CASSFQGPYNSPLHF